A selection of T cell receptor beta chains follows, all from one sample in a study of blood T cell repertoires in COVID-19. Data came from immunoSEQ multiplex PCR; TCRdb stores just in-frame clones and leaves some out. The data show 150,000 or so clones, with around 90% seen just once and 4% held by the top ten. The sample consisted of PBMCs or T cells enriched from blood (not recorded which). These receptor sequences come from a woman aged 40 to 55 who had been exposed to COVID-19. The CDR3 runs from the conserved cysteine through the conserved F or W. The order of the fields is V gene, J gene, CDR3 protein.

v_call: TRBV28
j_call: TRBJ1-6
cdr3_aa: CASSPPLNSPLHF

v_call: TRBV14
j_call: TRBJ2-1
cdr3_aa: CASSQAGGYNEQFF

v_call: TRBV27
j_call: TRBJ1-4
cdr3_aa: CASSLGQGEEKLFF

v_call: TRBV19
j_call: TRBJ1-3
cdr3_aa: CASSRRHLSGNTIYF

v_call: TRBV9
j_call: TRBJ1-2
cdr3_aa: CASSVTGQGMSYTF

v_call: TRBV12-5
j_call: TRBJ2-7
cdr3_aa: CASGLETGTGSYEQYF

v_call: TRBV5-8
j_call: TRBJ2-3
cdr3_aa: CASSRQGANTDTQYF

v_call: TRBV29-1
j_call: TRBJ1-1
cdr3_aa: CSTTDRLNTEAFF

v_call: TRBV6-6
j_call: TRBJ1-2
cdr3_aa: CASSLLQGAYGYTF

v_call: TRBV30
j_call: TRBJ1-6
cdr3_aa: CAWKGKGGNSPLHF

v_call: TRBV20-1
j_call: TRBJ2-2
cdr3_aa: CSASLGTPNTGELFF

v_call: TRBV4-3
j_call: TRBJ2-7
cdr3_aa: CARDPGTYPYEQYF

v_call: TRBV5-1
j_call: TRBJ2-5
cdr3_aa: CASSLAQQETQYF

v_call: TRBV7-8
j_call: TRBJ1-5
cdr3_aa: CASSLAEASNQPQHF

v_call: TRBV9
j_call: TRBJ1-4
cdr3_aa: CASSVLGAGEKLFF

v_call: TRBV18
j_call: TRBJ1-3
cdr3_aa: CASSPPWPVLGRVNTIYF

v_call: TRBV5-4
j_call: TRBJ2-1
cdr3_aa: CASSSRGGAHNEQFF

v_call: TRBV18
j_call: TRBJ2-5
cdr3_aa: CASSKGPGVETQYF

v_call: TRBV19
j_call: TRBJ2-7
cdr3_aa: CASKKGAAGVYEQYF

v_call: TRBV9
j_call: TRBJ2-2
cdr3_aa: CASSSGLAVTGELFF

v_call: TRBV25-1
j_call: TRBJ1-3
cdr3_aa: CASSDYTIYF

v_call: TRBV3-1/TRBV3-2
j_call: TRBJ1-6
cdr3_aa: CASSQGGQVSKPLHF

v_call: TRBV28
j_call: TRBJ1-1
cdr3_aa: CASSPTGLNTEAFF

v_call: TRBV5-1
j_call: TRBJ2-1
cdr3_aa: CASSLALAGSSYNEQFF

v_call: TRBV5-4
j_call: TRBJ2-1
cdr3_aa: CASSPGTSQPVQFF

v_call: TRBV5-6
j_call: TRBJ2-2
cdr3_aa: CASSLVDRVETGELFF

v_call: TRBV7-2
j_call: TRBJ2-1
cdr3_aa: CASRSDPGLNEQFF

v_call: TRBV27
j_call: TRBJ2-3
cdr3_aa: CASSLRDRVASDTQYF

v_call: TRBV29-1
j_call: TRBJ1-4
cdr3_aa: CSVATGQNFEKLFF

v_call: TRBV2
j_call: TRBJ2-7
cdr3_aa: CASRLEGSYEQYF

v_call: TRBV6-5
j_call: TRBJ1-5
cdr3_aa: CASRDRTFFQPQHF

v_call: TRBV3-1/TRBV3-2
j_call: TRBJ2-5
cdr3_aa: CASSEASGRQTQYF

v_call: TRBV7-9
j_call: TRBJ1-2
cdr3_aa: CASSLEEGRASGYTF

v_call: TRBV9
j_call: TRBJ2-7
cdr3_aa: CASSAVGQVGTYEQYF

v_call: TRBV6-5
j_call: TRBJ1-2
cdr3_aa: CASSYRTDNYGYTF

v_call: TRBV6-4
j_call: TRBJ1-1
cdr3_aa: CASRKRGLMNTEAFF

v_call: TRBV7-2
j_call: TRBJ2-3
cdr3_aa: CASSFRLAGYTDTQYF

v_call: TRBV21-1
j_call: TRBJ2-7
cdr3_aa: CASSKKRLAYEQYF

v_call: TRBV5-1
j_call: TRBJ2-3
cdr3_aa: CASSSERSTDTQYF

v_call: TRBV6-5
j_call: TRBJ2-7
cdr3_aa: CASTSFHEQYF

v_call: TRBV5-1
j_call: TRBJ1-2
cdr3_aa: CASSSGPTGVGYTF

v_call: TRBV25-1
j_call: TRBJ2-6
cdr3_aa: CASNPETGGVVLTF

v_call: TRBV18
j_call: TRBJ2-1
cdr3_aa: CASSPTLAGGNEQFF

v_call: TRBV19
j_call: TRBJ2-7
cdr3_aa: CASSIRTGELHEQYF

v_call: TRBV3-1/TRBV3-2
j_call: TRBJ1-2
cdr3_aa: CASSQARGSAANYGYTF

v_call: TRBV2
j_call: TRBJ2-5
cdr3_aa: CASRPAPQRETQYF

v_call: TRBV29-1
j_call: TRBJ2-1
cdr3_aa: CSVSGTSGTYEQFF

v_call: TRBV15
j_call: TRBJ2-7
cdr3_aa: CATSTPGQGFYEQYF

v_call: TRBV30
j_call: TRBJ1-1
cdr3_aa: CAWSVWVWREAFF

v_call: TRBV3-1/TRBV3-2
j_call: TRBJ1-6
cdr3_aa: CASSQGDKSPLHF